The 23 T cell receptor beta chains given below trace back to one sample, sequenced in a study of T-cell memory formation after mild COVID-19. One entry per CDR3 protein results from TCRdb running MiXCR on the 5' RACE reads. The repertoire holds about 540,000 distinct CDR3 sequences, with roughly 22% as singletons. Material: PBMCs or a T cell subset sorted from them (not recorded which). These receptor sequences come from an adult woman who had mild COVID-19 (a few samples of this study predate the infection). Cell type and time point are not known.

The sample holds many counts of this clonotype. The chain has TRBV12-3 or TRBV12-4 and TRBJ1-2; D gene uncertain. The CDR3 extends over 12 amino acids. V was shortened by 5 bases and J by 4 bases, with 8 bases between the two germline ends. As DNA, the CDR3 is TGTGCCAGCAGTGATGCCCGCTATGGCTACACCTTC. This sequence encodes CASSDARYGYTF.

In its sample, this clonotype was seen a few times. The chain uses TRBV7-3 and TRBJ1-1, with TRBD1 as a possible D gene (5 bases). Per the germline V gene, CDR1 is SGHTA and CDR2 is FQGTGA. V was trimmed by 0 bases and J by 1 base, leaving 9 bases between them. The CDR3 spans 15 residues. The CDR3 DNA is TGTGCCAGCAGCTTAACGACAGTGAGGAACACTGAAGCTTTCTTT. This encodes CASSLTTVRNTEAFF.

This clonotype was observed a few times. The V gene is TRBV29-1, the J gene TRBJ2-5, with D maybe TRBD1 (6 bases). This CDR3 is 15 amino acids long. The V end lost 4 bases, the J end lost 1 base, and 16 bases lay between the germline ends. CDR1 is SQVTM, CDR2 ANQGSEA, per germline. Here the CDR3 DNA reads TGCAGCGTTGGATCCAGGACAGTGCCCCAAGAGACCCAGTACTTC. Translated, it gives CSVGSRTVPQETQYF.

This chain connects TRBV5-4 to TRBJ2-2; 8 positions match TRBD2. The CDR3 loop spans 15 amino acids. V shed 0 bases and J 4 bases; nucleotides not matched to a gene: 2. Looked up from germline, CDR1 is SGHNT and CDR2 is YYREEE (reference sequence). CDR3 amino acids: CASSLGTSPTGELFF. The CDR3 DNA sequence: TGTGCCAGCAGCTTGGGGACTAGCCCCACCGGGGAGCTGTTTTTT. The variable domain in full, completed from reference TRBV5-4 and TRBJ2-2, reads ETGVTQSPTHLIKTRGQQVTLRCSSQSGHNTVSWYQQALGQGPQFIFQYYREEENGRGNFPPRFSGLQFPNYSSELNVNALELDDSALYLCASSLGTSPTGELFFGEGSRLTVL.

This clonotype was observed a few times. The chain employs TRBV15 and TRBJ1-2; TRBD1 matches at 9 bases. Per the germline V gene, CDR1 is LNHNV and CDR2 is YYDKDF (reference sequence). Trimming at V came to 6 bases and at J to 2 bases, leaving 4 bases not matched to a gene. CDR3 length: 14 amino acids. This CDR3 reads CATRPGTGNYGYTF. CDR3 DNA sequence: TGTGCCACCAGGCCCGGGACAGGGAACTATGGCTACACCTTC.

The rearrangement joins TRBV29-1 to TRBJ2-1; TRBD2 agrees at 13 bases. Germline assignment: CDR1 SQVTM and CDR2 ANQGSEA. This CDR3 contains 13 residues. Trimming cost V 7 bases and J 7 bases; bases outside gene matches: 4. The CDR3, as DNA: TGCAGCGGGCGGACTAGCGGGAGTAATGAGCAGTTCTTC. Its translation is CSGRTSGSNEQFF.

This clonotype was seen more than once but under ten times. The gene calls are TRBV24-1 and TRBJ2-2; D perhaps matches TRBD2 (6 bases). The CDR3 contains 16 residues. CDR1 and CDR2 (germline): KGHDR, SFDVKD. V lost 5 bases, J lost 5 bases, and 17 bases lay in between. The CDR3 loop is CATSGSGGPFTGELFF. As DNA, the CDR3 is TGTGCCACCAGTGGGTCTGGAGGGCCGTTTACCGGGGAGCTGTTTTTT.

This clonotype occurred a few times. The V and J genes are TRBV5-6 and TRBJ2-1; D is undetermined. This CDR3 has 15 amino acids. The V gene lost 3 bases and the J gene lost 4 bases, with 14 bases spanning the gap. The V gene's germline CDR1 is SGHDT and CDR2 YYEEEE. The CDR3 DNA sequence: TGTGCCAGCAGCTCGCCGACCCGAGATTACAATGAGCAGTTCTTC. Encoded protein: CASSSPTRDYNEQFF.

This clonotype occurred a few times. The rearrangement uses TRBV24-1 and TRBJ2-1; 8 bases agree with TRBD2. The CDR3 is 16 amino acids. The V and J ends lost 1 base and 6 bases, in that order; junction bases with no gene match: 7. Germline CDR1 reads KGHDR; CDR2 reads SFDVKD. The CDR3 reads CATSDLLAGGGNEQFF. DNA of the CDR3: TGTGCCACCAGTGATTTATTGGCGGGAGGTGGCAATGAGCAGTTCTTC.

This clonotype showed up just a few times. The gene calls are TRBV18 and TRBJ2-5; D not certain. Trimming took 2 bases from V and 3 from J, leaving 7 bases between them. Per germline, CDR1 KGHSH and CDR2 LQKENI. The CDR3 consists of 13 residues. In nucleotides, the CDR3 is TGTGCCAGCTCACCAATAAGGAAAGAGACCCAGTACTTC. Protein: CASSPIRKETQYF.

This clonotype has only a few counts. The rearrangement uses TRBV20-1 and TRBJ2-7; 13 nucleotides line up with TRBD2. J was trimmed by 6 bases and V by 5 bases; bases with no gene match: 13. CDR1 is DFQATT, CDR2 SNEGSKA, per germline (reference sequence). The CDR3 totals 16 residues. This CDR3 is CSASSGTSGALGEQYF. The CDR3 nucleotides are TGCAGTGCTTCTTCCGGGACTAGCGGGGCCCTTGGCGAGCAGTACTTC.

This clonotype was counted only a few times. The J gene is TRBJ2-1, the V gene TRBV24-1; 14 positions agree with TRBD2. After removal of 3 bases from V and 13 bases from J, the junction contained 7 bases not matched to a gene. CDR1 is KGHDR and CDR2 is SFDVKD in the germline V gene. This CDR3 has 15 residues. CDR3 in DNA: TGTGCCACCAGTGATACCACCGGGACTAGCGGGAGTCAGTTCTTC. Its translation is CATSDTTGTSGSQFF.

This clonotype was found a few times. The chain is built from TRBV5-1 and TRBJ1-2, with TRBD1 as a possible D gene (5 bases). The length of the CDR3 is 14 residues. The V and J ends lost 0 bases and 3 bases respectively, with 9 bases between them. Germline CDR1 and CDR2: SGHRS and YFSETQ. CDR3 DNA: TGCGCCAGCAGCTTGGTGGTGGGGGACTATGGCTACACCTTC. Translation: CASSLVVGDYGYTF.

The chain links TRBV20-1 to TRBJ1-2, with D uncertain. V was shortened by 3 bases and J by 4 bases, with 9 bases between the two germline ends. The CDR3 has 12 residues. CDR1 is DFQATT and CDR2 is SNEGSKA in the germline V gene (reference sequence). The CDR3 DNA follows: TGCAGTGCTAGGCCTGGTGGCTATGGCTACACCTTC. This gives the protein CSARPGGYGYTF.

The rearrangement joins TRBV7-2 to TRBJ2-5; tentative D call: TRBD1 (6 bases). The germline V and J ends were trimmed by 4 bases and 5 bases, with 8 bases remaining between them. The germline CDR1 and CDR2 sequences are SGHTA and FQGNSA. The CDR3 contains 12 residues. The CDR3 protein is CASSWGRETQYF. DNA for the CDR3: TGTGCCAGCAGCTGGGGGCGTGAGACCCAGTACTTC.

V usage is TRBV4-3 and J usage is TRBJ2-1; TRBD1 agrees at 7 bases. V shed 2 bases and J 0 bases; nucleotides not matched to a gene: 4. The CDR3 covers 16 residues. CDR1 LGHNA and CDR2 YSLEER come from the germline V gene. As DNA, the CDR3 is TGCGCCAGCAGCCAATCCTGGACAGGCTCCTACAATGAGCAGTTCTTC. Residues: CASSQSWTGSYNEQFF.

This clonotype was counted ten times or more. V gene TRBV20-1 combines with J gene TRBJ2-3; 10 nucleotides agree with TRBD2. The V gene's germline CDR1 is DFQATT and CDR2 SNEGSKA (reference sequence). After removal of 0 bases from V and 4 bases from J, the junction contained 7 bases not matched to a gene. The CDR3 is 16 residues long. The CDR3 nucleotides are TGCAGTGCTAGAGATCGGGAGCGGGAGGGCCCAGATACGCAGTATTTT. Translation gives CSARDREREGPDTQYF.

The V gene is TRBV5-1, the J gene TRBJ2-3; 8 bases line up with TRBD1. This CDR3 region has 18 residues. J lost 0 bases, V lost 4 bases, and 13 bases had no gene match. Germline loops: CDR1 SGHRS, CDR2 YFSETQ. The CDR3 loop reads CASSPPTGAVFSTDTQYF. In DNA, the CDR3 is TGCGCCAGCAGCCCGCCGACAGGGGCTGTTTTTAGCACAGATACGCAGTATTTT.

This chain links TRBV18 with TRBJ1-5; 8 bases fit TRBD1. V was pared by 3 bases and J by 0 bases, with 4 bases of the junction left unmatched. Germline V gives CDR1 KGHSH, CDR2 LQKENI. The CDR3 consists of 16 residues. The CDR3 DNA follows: TGTGCCAGCTCACCCGGGACAGGAGATAGCAATCAGCCCCAGCATTTT. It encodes CASSPGTGDSNQPQHF.

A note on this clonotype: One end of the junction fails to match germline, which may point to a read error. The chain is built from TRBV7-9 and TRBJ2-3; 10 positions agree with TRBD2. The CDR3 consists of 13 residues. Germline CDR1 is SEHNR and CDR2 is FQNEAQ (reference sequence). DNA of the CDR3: TGTGCCAGCAGCCTAGCGGGAGATGATACGCAGTATTTT. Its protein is CASSLAGDDTQYF. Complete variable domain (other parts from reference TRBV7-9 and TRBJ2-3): DTGVSQNPRHKITKRGQNVTFRCDPISEHNRLYWYRQTLGQGPEFLTYFQNEAQLEKSRLLSDRFSAERPKGSFSTLEIQRTEQGDSAMYLCASSLAGDDTQYFGPGTRLTVL.

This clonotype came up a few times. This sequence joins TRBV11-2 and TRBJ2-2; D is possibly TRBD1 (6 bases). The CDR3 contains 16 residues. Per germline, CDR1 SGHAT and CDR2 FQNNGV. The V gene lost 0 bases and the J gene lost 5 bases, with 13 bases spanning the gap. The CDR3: CASSLDTWGPTGELFF. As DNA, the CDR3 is TGTGCCAGCAGCTTAGATACTTGGGGGCCGACCGGGGAGCTGTTTTTT.

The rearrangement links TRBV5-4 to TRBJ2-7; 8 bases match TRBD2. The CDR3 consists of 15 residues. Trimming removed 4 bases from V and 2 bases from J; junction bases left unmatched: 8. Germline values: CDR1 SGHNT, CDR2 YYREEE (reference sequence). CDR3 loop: CASSTSPGLAYEQYF. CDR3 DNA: TGTGCCAGCAGCACGTCCCCGGGACTAGCCTACGAGCAGTACTTC.

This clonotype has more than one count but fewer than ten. The CDR3 DNA sequence: TGTGCCATCAGTGAGCCATCAGGGGGGGGCAAGAGTGACACTGAAGCTTTCTTT. This codes for CAISEPSGGGKSDTEAFF. The chain has TRBV10-3 and TRBJ1-1; TRBD1 agrees at 7 bases. V shed 2 bases, J shed 3 bases, and the junction held 15 bases outside the gene matches. CDR1 is ENHRY, CDR2 SYGVKD, per germline. The CDR3 runs to 18 residues.